This TCR beta chain derives from a study of blood T cell repertoires in COVID-19. At the level of the study: Collection of acute and convalescent COVID-19 samples took place in the United States, Italy and Spain. PBMCs, B-cell-depleted T cells, or T cells provided the cDNA or gDNA that made up the material.

CDR3 length: 15 residues. CDR1 and CDR2 (germline): SGDLS, YYNGEE. V was trimmed by 4 bases and J by 5 bases, leaving 15 bases between them. In the study's own analysis: Reference gene primer amplification gave estimated nucleated cell counts. Generated by immunoSEQ multiplex PCR, the TCRdb table keeps only in-frame clones and is missing some. Clone size and V and J calls were adopted from that table, with D and trimming inferred from the DNA. The sample has approximately 140,000 clones, 80% to 90% seen once. Enrolled during active infection, Seattle patients were then followed longitudinally. The source of this sequence is a man in his late teens or twenties with COVID-19, enrolled during active disease. The sequenced sample was peripheral blood. The genes are TRBV9 and TRBJ2-2, with D tentatively TRBD2 (6 bases). CDR3 amino acids: CASSPGTVPTGELFF. CDR3 nucleotide sequence: TGTGCCAGCAGCCCGGGGACTGTCCCTACCGGGGAGCTGTTTTTT.